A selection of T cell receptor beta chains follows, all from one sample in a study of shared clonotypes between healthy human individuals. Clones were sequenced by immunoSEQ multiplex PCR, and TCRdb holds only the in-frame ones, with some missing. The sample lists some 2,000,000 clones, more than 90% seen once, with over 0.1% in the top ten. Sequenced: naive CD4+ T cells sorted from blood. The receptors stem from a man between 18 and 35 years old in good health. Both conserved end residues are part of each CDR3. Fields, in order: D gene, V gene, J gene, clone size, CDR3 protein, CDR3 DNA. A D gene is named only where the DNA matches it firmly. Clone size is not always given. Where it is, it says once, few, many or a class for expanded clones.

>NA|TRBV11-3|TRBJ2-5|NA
CASSGREGQETQYF
TGTGCCAGCAGCGGGAGAGAGGGGCAAGAGACCCAGTACTTC
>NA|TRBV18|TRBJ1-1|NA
CASSLGNPGDTEAFF
TGTGCCAGCTCACTAGGGAACCCGGGGGACACTGAAGCTTTCTTT
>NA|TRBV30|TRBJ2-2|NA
CAWRRGADTGELFF
TGTGCCTGGAGACGGGGGGCGGACACCGGGGAGCTGTTTTTT
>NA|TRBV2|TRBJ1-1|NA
CASSETPAGPTAFF
TGTGCCAGCAGTGAAACCCCTGCAGGTCCAACGGCTTTCTTT
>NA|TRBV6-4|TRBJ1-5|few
CASSDKGNSNQPQHF
TGTGCCAGCAGTGACAAGGGGAATAGCAATCAGCCCCAGCATTTT
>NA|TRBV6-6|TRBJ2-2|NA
CASNNPAPNTGELFF
TGTGCCAGCAATAATCCAGCCCCGAACACCGGGGAGCTGTTTTTT
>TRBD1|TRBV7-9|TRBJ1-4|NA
CASSLGQGNNEKLFF
TGTGCCAGCAGTTTGGGACAGGGAAATAATGAAAAACTGTTTTTT
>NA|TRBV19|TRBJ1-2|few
CASSIRGEPVNYGYTF
TGTGCCAGTAGTATCAGGGGCGAACCAGTTAACTATGGCTACACCTTC
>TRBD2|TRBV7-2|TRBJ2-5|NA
CASSSIAGGAVETQYF
TGTGCCAGCAGCTCCATAGCGGGAGGCGCGGTTGAGACCCAGTACTTC
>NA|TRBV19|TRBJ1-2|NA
CASAPDGSYGYTF
TGTGCCAGTGCTCCGGACGGGAGCTATGGCTACACCTTC
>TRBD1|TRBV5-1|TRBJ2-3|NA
CASSLMGQGTDTQYF
TGCGCCAGCAGCTTGATGGGACAGGGGACAGATACGCAGTATTTT
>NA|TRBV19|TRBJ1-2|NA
CASSIEQSINYGYTF
TGTGCCAGTAGTATAGAACAGTCTATTAACTATGGCTACACCTTC
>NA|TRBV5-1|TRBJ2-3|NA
CASSTRGSTDTQYF
TGCGCCAGCAGCACTAGGGGTAGCACAGATACGCAGTATTTT
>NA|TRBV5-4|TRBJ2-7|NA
CASSFPGQSYEQYF
TGTGCCAGCAGCTTTCCGGGACAAAGCTACGAGCAGTACTTC
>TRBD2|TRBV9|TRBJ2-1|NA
CASSVKSGRVSYNEQFF
TGTGCCAGCAGCGTAAAGAGCGGGAGAGTCTCCTACAATGAGCAGTTCTTC
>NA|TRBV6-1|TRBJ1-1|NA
CASSEAFGSPNTEAFF
TGTGCCAGCAGTGAAGCCTTCGGCAGCCCCAACACTGAAGCTTTCTTT
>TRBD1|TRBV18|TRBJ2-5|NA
CASSRRGQGKETQYF
TGTGCCAGCTCAAGACGGGGACAGGGAAAAGAGACCCAGTACTTC
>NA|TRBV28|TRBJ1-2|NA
CASGTAPNYGYTF
TGTGCCAGCGGTACAGCACCGAACTATGGCTACACCTTC
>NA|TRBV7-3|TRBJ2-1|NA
CASSLRPSSSYNEQFF
TGTGCCAGCAGCTTAAGGCCCTCAAGCTCCTACAATGAGCAGTTCTTC
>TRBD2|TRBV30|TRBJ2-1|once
CAWSYQRTSGSGGEQFF
TGTGCCTGGAGTTATCAAAGGACTAGCGGGAGTGGAGGTGAGCAGTTCTTC
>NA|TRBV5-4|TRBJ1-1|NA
CASSLANTEAFF
TGTGCCAGCAGCTTGGCTAACACTGAAGCTTTCTTT
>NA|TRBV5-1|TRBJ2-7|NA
CASSYGQGGPSYEQYF
TGCGCCAGCAGCTATGGACAGGGAGGGCCCTCCTACGAGCAGTACTTC
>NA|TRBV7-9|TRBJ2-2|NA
CASSFRLTGELFF
TGTGCCAGCAGTTTCAGGTTAACCGGGGAGCTGTTTTTT
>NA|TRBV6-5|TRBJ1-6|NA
CAPTGTDSNSPLHF
TGTGCCCCCACCGGAACAGATTCCAATTCACCCCTCCACTTT
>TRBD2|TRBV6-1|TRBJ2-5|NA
CASRESLAGPQETQYF
TGTGCCAGCAGGGAATCCCTAGCGGGACCTCAAGAGACCCAGTACTTC
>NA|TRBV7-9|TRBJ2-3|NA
CASGAGTDTQYF
TGTGCCTCGGGGGCGGGTACAGATACGCAGTATTTT
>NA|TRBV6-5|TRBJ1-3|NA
CASSYSAVNSGNTIYF
TGTGCCAGCAGTTACTCGGCAGTGAACTCTGGAAACACCATATATTTT
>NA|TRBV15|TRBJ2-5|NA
CATSDGMKETQYF
TGTGCCACCAGCGACGGGATGAAAGAGACCCAGTACTTC
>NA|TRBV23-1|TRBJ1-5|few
CASSHLSNQPQHF
TGCGCCAGCAGTCATCTGAGCAATCAGCCCCAGCATTTT
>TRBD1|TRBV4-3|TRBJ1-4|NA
CASSQDPPGGFEKLFF
TGCGCCAGCAGCCAAGATCCCCCAGGGGGCTTTGAAAAACTGTTTTTT
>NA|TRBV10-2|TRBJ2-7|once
CASSESVPGTAPREQYF
TGCGCCAGCAGTGAGTCCGTCCCGGGGACTGCCCCTCGCGAGCAGTACTTC
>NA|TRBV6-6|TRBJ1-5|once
CASSYASSNQPQHF
TGTGCCAGCAGTTACGCAAGCAGCAATCAGCCCCAGCATTTT
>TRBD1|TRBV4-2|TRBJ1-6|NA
CASSTDRESSYNSPLHF
TGTGCCAGCAGTACGGACAGGGAAAGCTCCTATAATTCACCCCTCCACTTT
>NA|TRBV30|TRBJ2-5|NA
CAWSGSERETQYF
TGTGCCTGGAGTGGATCCGAGAGGGAGACCCAGTACTTC
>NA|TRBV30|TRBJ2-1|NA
CAWSKWQYNEQFF
TGTGCCTGGAGTAAATGGCAGTACAATGAGCAGTTCTTC
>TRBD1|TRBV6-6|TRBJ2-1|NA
CASSGTGGSYNEQFF
TGTGCCAGCAGTGGGACAGGGGGTTCCTACAATGAGCAGTTCTTC
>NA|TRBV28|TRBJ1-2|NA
CASSRVAPVGNYGYTF
TGTGCCAGCAGTCGGGTGGCCCCCGTCGGAAACTATGGCTACACCTTC
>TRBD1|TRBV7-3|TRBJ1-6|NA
CARPGGTVNSPLHF
TGTGCCAGGCCAGGGGGCACCGTCAATTCACCCCTCCACTTT
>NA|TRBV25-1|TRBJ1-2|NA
CASSEQGLGYGYTF
TGTGCCAGCAGTGAACAGGGGTTGGGCTATGGCTACACCTTC
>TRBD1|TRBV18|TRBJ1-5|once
CASSPPGQGAQPQHF
TGTGCCAGCTCACCACCGGGACAGGGGGCTCAGCCCCAGCATTTT
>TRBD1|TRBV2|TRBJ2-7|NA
CASTRQGSYEQYF
TGTGCCAGCACAAGACAGGGGTCCTACGAGCAGTACTTC
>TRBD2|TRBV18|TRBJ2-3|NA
CASSPLSGSVADTQYF
TGTGCCAGCTCTCCCCTTAGCGGGAGTGTCGCAGATACGCAGTATTTT
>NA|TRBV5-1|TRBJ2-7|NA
CASSSRPGVTYEQYF
TGCGCCAGCAGCTCTCGACCAGGAGTGACCTACGAGCAGTACTTC
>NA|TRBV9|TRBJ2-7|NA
CASSVGWVHPTDSYEQYF
TGTGCCAGCAGCGTAGGCTGGGTACACCCAACGGACTCCTACGAGCAGTACTTC
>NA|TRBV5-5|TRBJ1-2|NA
CASSLGRDGYTF
TGTGCCAGCAGCTTGGGCAGGGATGGCTACACCTTC